One sample yielded the 16 T cell receptor beta chains listed below, sequenced in a study of brain T cells in children with intractable seizures. Measured with immunoSEQ multiplex PCR; TCRdb has only the in-frame clones, and not every one. The top ten hold 5% to 7% of the sample, which has 300,000 to 400,000 clones, nearly 95% seen once. Time point of the sample: blood from clinic visit 5 months post-surgery; TSC patient then seizure free. The sample consisted of peripheral blood, taken less than 6 months after surgery. The source is a boy in the first two years of life with tuberous sclerosis and intractable seizures.

The chain employs TRBV29-1 and TRBJ2-5, with D hard to call. Trimming removed 7 bases from V and 1 base from J, with 7 bases in between. The germline gives CDR1 SQVTM, CDR2 ANQGSEA. The CDR3 spans 11 residues. The chain's CDR3 is CSAPGQETQYF. The DNA of the CDR3 is TGCAGCGCCCCGGGCCAAGAGACCCAGTACTTC. The full variable domain, rest sourced from reference TRBV29-1 and TRBJ2-5, is SAVISQKPSRDICQRGTSLTIQCQVDSQVTMMFWYRQQPGQSLTLIATANQGSEATYESGFVIDKFPISRPNLTFSTLTVSNMSPEDSSIYLCSAPGQETQYFGPGTRLLVL.

V gene TRBV28 combines with J gene TRBJ2-1; TRBD2 is a possible D gene (5 bases). The V end lost 2 bases, the J end lost 10 bases, and 12 bases lay between the germline ends. The CDR3 is made up of 13 amino acids. Germline V gives CDR1 MDHEN, CDR2 SYDVKM. The CDR3 coding sequence is TGTGCCAGCAGTTTAGGTCGGGGTGTGGAGCAGTTCTTC. Translating gives CASSLGRGVEQFF.

This rearrangement joins TRBV6-1 to TRBJ2-6; perhaps TRBD1 as D (6 bases). Trimming took off 0 bases at V and 2 bases at J, with 20 bases between the two ends. Germline CDR1 and CDR2: MNHNS and SASEGT. CDR3 length: 20 residues. CDR3 residues: CASSEALTGLRRAGANVLTF. The CDR3 nucleotides are TGTGCCAGCAGTGAAGCCCTGACAGGTCTTCGAAGAGCTGGGGCCAACGTCCTGACTTTC.

This clone was seen just once. The V and J genes are TRBV11-3 and TRBJ1-1, with a tentative D call TRBD1 (6 bases). Germline lookup yields CDR1 SGHNT and CDR2 YENEEA. V lost 5 bases and J 1 base, leaving 11 bases between the germline ends. This CDR3 comprises 14 residues. The DNA for the CDR3 is TGTGCCAGCAGCAGTCAGGGGACGAACACTGAAGCTTTCTTT. It encodes CASSSQGTNTEAFF.

The CDR3 loop reads CASKGGGTGADTEAFF. The CDR3 nucleotides read TGTGCCAGTAAAGGGGGAGGGACAGGGGCGGACACTGAAGCTTTCTTT. The V and J genes are TRBV19 and TRBJ1-1; TRBD1 agrees at 10 bases. Germline V CDR1 and CDR2: LNHDA, SQIVND (reference sequence). The CDR3 is 16 amino acids. V was pared by 7 bases and J by 3 bases, with 11 bases of the junction left unmatched.

The chain carries TRBV13 and TRBJ1-1; TRBD1 might be the D (5 bases). Germline V CDR1 and CDR2: PRHDT, FYEKMQ (reference sequence). Deletions cut 3 bases from V and 8 bases from J, with 10 bases between. The CDR3 has 12 amino acids. CDR3 region: CASSLGLQEAFF. The CDR3 DNA reads TGTGCCAGCAGCTTGGGGCTCCAAGAAGCTTTCTTT.

The chain links TRBV5-1 to TRBJ1-2, with 7 bases identical to TRBD1. The CDR3 contains 15 residues. Losses at the gene ends were 4 bases for V and 4 bases for J; bases not matched to a gene: 10. CDR1 and CDR2 (germline): SGHRS, YFSETQ. The CDR3 sequence: CASSNRQGTGYGYTF. The CDR3 region has the DNA TGCGCCAGCAGCAACCGACAGGGTACCGGCTATGGCTACACCTTC.

This clone was observed a few times. This chain links TRBV5-4 with TRBJ2-1, with 10 bases matching TRBD1. Germline CDR1 reads SGHNT; CDR2 reads YYREEE (reference sequence). This CDR3 region has 14 residues. V gave up 4 bases and J gave up 6 bases; unmatched junction bases: 4. CDR3 in DNA: TGTGCCAGCAGCGGCCGGGACAGGGGCAATGAGCAGTTCTTC. Translating gives CASSGRDRGNEQFF.

Only one count was recorded for this clone. The rearrangement uses TRBV19 and TRBJ2-3; no definite D call. Germline values: CDR1 LNHDA, CDR2 SQIVND (reference sequence). V dropped 4 bases and J dropped 2 bases, with 4 bases sitting between them. This CDR3 contains 12 residues. The CDR3 here is CASSKHTDTQYF. CDR3 bases: TGTGCCAGTAGTAAGCACACAGATACGCAGTATTTT.

The gene calls are TRBV7-3 and TRBJ2-3; no reliable D call. The CDR3 is made up of 13 amino acids. Germline lookup yields CDR1 SGHTA and CDR2 FQGTGA. Trimming removed 5 bases from V and 6 bases from J, with 12 bases in between. Written as DNA, the CDR3 is TGTGCCAGCAGCGACGGCTCGAGGGATACGCAGTATTTT. It yields the protein CASSDGSRDTQYF.

This chain joins TRBV3-1 (or the pseudogene TRBV3-2) and TRBJ2-5; D is undetermined. Germline V gene sequence: CDR1 LGHDT, CDR2 YNNKEL (reference sequence). V gave up 1 base and J gave up 7 bases, with 13 bases separating them. The CDR3 has 14 amino acids. The CDR3 protein is CASSQVADGRTQYF. CDR3 bases: TGTGCCAGCAGCCAAGTGGCGGACGGGCGGACCCAGTACTTC.

The genes are TRBV4-2 and TRBJ2-7; unclear D gene. Deletions cut 1 base from V and 0 bases from J, with 7 bases between. The CDR3 totals 14 residues. CDR1 is LGHNA and CDR2 is YNFKEQ in the germline V gene. In DNA, the CDR3 is TGTGCCAGCAGCCAAGCCGGGTACTCCTACGAGCAGTACTTC. Its protein product is CASSQAGYSYEQYF.

This sequence joins TRBV6-5 and TRBJ1-1; TRBD1 is a possible D gene (5 bases). The length of the CDR3 is 14 residues. CDR1 MNHEY and CDR2 SVGAGI come from the germline V gene. Trimming shortened V by 6 bases and J by 7 bases, and 18 bases separated the two germline ends. CDR3 amino acids: CASSQRAGFGEAFF. The CDR3 nucleotides are TGTGCCAGCAGCCAAAGGGCAGGGTTTGGTGAAGCTTTCTTT.

V and J are TRBV5-1 and TRBJ2-4, with a weak D call TRBD1 (5 bases). Germline-derived CDR1 and CDR2 are SGHRS and YFSETQ. CDR3 length equals 10 residues. V dropped 6 bases and J dropped 7 bases, with 5 bases sitting between them. The CDR3 loop is CASTGNIQYF. The CDR3 DNA is TGCGCCAGCACAGGGAACATTCAGTACTTC.

The chain recombines TRBV19 with TRBJ1-5; D may be TRBD1 (6 bases). The germline V and J ends were trimmed by 7 bases and 5 bases, with 12 bases remaining between them. Germline lookup yields CDR1 LNHDA and CDR2 SQIVND (reference sequence). CDR3 size: 13 residues. DNA of the CDR3: TGTGCCAGTAAGCAGGGGAGGGATCAGCCCCAGCATTTT. Encoded protein: CASKQGRDQPQHF. Based on the CDR3 plus reference TRBV19 and TRBJ1-5, the full variable domain is DGGITQSPKYLFRKEGQNVTLSCEQNLNHDAMYWYRQDPGQGLRLIYYSQIVNDFQKGDIAEGYSVSREKKESFPLTVTSAQKNPTAFYLCASKQGRDQPQHFGDGTRLSIL.

This clone was recorded only once. The rearrangement uses TRBV11-2 and TRBJ1-1, with TRBD1 identical over 10 bases. V dropped 2 bases and J dropped 3; count of bases not matched to a gene: 3. CDR1 is SGHAT and CDR2 is FQNNGV in the germline V gene. The CDR3 is made up of 15 amino acids. The CDR3 region has the DNA TGTGCCAGCAGCTTACGGGGGACAGGGGACACTGAAGCTTTCTTT. Translated: CASSLRGTGDTEAFF.